A selection of T cell receptor beta chains follows, all from one sample in a study of blood T cell repertoires in COVID-19. The table came from immunoSEQ multiplex PCR; TCRdb's copy has only in-frame clones and leaves some out. The table includes some 350,000 clones, over 80% detected once. Sequenced input: peripheral blood. The receptors here all came from a woman aged 50 to 60 with COVID-19, enrolled during active disease. Each CDR3 is given with its conserved first and last residue. The D gene is left open where the match is weak. Size is stated for part of the rows, as once, few or many counts, or as a class when the clone is expanded.

V gene,J gene,D gene,clone size,CDR3 DNA,CDR3 protein
TRBV5-1,TRBJ2-7,NA,NA,TGCGCCAGCAGCCCGGATTGGGCCGTCACCTACGAGCAGTACTTC,CASSPDWAVTYEQYF
TRBV4-1,TRBJ2-1,TRBD2,NA,TGCGCCAGCAGCCAAAATCCGGGACTAGCTCCCTACAATGAGCAGTTCTTC,CASSQNPGLAPYNEQFF
TRBV24-1,TRBJ2-7,NA,NA,TGTGCCACCAGTGATGAAAGAGGCTACGAGCAGTACTTC,CATSDERGYEQYF
TRBV6-5,TRBJ2-7,NA,NA,TGTGCCAGCAGCCCAAAGGCCACAGTGGATTACCAGCAGTACTTC,CASSPKATVDYQQYF
TRBV5-1,TRBJ2-3,NA,NA,TGCGCCAGCCTCCGGGGCGCGGGATTCTCAGATACGCAGTATTTT,CASLRGAGFSDTQYF
TRBV29-1,TRBJ2-3,TRBD2,once,TGCAGCGTTGTTGGAGGGAGGGCAGATACGCAGTATTTT,CSVVGGRADTQYF
TRBV19,TRBJ1-2,NA,NA,TGTGCCAGTAGTATTGCAGCGAGAGGTCACCATGGCTACACCTTC,CASSIAARGHHGYTF
TRBV19,TRBJ1-4,NA,NA,TGTGCCAGTAGTCCATACCTCAGGATGGGCGAAAAACTGTTTTTT,CASSPYLRMGEKLFF
TRBV11-2,TRBJ1-6,NA,NA,TGTGCCAGCAGCTTCCCCCACAAGGGGAAGGTAAATTCACCCCTCCACTTT,CASSFPHKGKVNSPLHF
TRBV5-5,TRBJ2-7,TRBD2,once,TGTGCCAGCAGCCCCCGGGCGGGAGGGCCCTCTCACGAGCAGTACTTC,CASSPRAGGPSHEQYF
TRBV28,TRBJ1-2,NA,NA,TGTGCCAGCAGTTTAAATAGAAGAAACTATGGCTACACCTTC,CASSLNRRNYGYTF
TRBV5-1,TRBJ2-5,TRBD2,NA,TGCGCCAGCAGCTTGGTCCTCCTAGCGGGGCAAGAGACCCAGTACTTC,CASSLVLLAGQETQYF
TRBV5-1,TRBJ2-1,TRBD2,NA,TGCGCCAGCAGCTTGCAAGCCAGCGGGAGTTTCAATGAGCAGTTCTTC,CASSLQASGSFNEQFF
TRBV19,TRBJ2-1,TRBD2,once,TGTGCCAGTAGGCGACTAGCGGGAGTGGCCAATGAGCAGTTCTTC,CASRRLAGVANEQFF
TRBV5-5,TRBJ2-5,NA,NA,TGTGCCAGCAGCATCCAGGACACTCAAGAGACCCAGTACTTC,CASSIQDTQETQYF
TRBV5-1,TRBJ2-7,NA,NA,TGCGCCAGCAGCGTAGGACAGGGAGGGTACGAGCAGTACTTC,CASSVGQGGYEQYF
TRBV6-1,TRBJ2-2,NA,NA,TGTGCCAGCAGTGACGACAGGTTAAAATGGGACGCCGGGGAGCTGTTTTTT,CASSDDRLKWDAGELFF
TRBV27,TRBJ2-7,NA,few,TGTGCCACCTTTAGCGAGACCTACGAGCAGTACTTC,CATFSETYEQYF
TRBV19,TRBJ2-3,NA,once,TGTGCCAGTAGTATTGAGGCTAGAGGTACGCAGTATTTT,CASSIEARGTQYF
TRBV12-3/TRBV12-4,TRBJ1-2,NA,NA,TGTGCCAGCAGTTTAGAAGGGGGTGGCTACACCTTC,CASSLEGGGYTF
TRBV11-2,TRBJ2-7,TRBD2,NA,TGTGCCAGCAGCCCTAACCACGGACTAGCGGGGGTTTACGAGCAGTACTTC,CASSPNHGLAGVYEQYF
TRBV25-1,TRBJ2-7,NA,NA,TGTGCCAGCACCCCGGACTATGGCGTATCCTACGAGCAGTACTTC,CASTPDYGVSYEQYF
TRBV11-3,TRBJ2-3,TRBD2,NA,TGTGCCAGCAGCTCCAAGATACTAGCGGGAGGGACAGATACGCAGTATTTT,CASSSKILAGGTDTQYF
TRBV3-1/TRBV3-2,TRBJ1-3,NA,few,TGTGCCAGCAGCCCAACGGGGAACACCATATATTTT,CASSPTGNTIYF
TRBV27,TRBJ1-2,NA,once,TGTGCCACGACAGGACCCTATGGCTACACCTTC,CATTGPYGYTF
TRBV27,TRBJ2-7,NA,NA,TGTGCCAGCAGTTTATGGGGAGCGAAGAAGAGCTCCTACGAGCAGTACTTC,CASSLWGAKKSSYEQYF
TRBV7-2,TRBJ2-7,NA,NA,TGTGCCAGCAGCATAGACGGACAATCCTACGAGCAGTACTTC,CASSIDGQSYEQYF
TRBV10-1,TRBJ2-2,TRBD2,few,TGCGCCAGCAGTGAGTCTATGGTAGCGGGAACTACTAACACCGGGGAGCTGTTTTTT,CASSESMVAGTTNTGELFF
TRBV14,TRBJ2-2,NA,NA,TGTGCCGTCACTTCGGGAACTTCCTACACCGGGGAGCTGTTTTTT,CAVTSGTSYTGELFF
TRBV5-4,TRBJ2-2,TRBD1,NA,TGTGCCAGCGACAACAGGGGCGGTGGCACCGGGGAGCTGTTTTTT,CASDNRGGGTGELFF
TRBV28,TRBJ1-5,NA,NA,TGTGCCAGCAGTCTTCGGGGGGGGAATCAGCCCCAGCATTTT,CASSLRGGNQPQHF
TRBV30,TRBJ1-5,TRBD1,NA,TGTGCCTGGGGGACAGGGCGCAATCAGCCCCAGCATTTT,CAWGTGRNQPQHF
TRBV19,TRBJ2-2,NA,NA,TGTGCCAGTAGTACGCGGGGTACGAACACCGGGGAGCTGTTTTTT,CASSTRGTNTGELFF
TRBV4-3,TRBJ2-7,NA,NA,TGCGCCAGCAGCCAAGTCAGGGACTTTCCCATGTACGAGCAGTACTTC,CASSQVRDFPMYEQYF
TRBV11-2,TRBJ2-1,NA,NA,TGTGCCAGCAGCTTGGTAGGACAGTACAATGAGCAGTTCTTC,CASSLVGQYNEQFF
TRBV21-1,TRBJ2-7,NA,NA,TGTGCCAGCAGCAAAGACATTTACGAGCAGTACTTC,CASSKDIYEQYF
TRBV3-1/TRBV3-2,TRBJ2-1,NA,NA,TGTGCCAGCAGTCTTTCTTTGTACAATGAGCAGTTCTTC,CASSLSLYNEQFF
TRBV6-2/TRBV6-3,TRBJ1-1,NA,NA,TGTGCCAGCAGTAACCGGGGACACCTCAACACTGAAGCTTTCTTT,CASSNRGHLNTEAFF
TRBV29-1,TRBJ2-7,TRBD2,NA,TGCAGCGTTGTTACTAGCGGCTCCTACGAGCAGTACTTC,CSVVTSGSYEQYF
TRBV7-7,TRBJ2-3,TRBD1,NA,TGTGCTAGCAGCTTACCGACGAGGGACAGGGCCGGTTTGCAGACCACAGATACGCAGTATTTT,CASSLPTRDRAGLQTTDTQYF
TRBV11-2,TRBJ1-4,TRBD1,once,TGTGCCAGCAGCCCTCGGGACAGTAATAATGAAAAACTGTTTTTT,CASSPRDSNNEKLFF
TRBV6-6,TRBJ1-1,NA,NA,TGTGCCAGCAGTCAAACCCAGGGGACGGCGAGATTACTAGTCACTGAAGCTTTCTTT,CASSQTQGTARLLVTEAFF
TRBV9,TRBJ2-7,NA,NA,TGTGCCAGCAGCGTACAGAGGGACTTCACCTACGAGCAGTACTTC,CASSVQRDFTYEQYF
TRBV2,TRBJ2-1,TRBD2,NA,TGTGCCAGCAATAGGATTGCGGGAGTGTCAGAGCAGTTCTTC,CASNRIAGVSEQFF
TRBV5-6,TRBJ2-1,TRBD2,NA,TGTGCCAGCAGCTTGACTAGCGTCGAGCAGTTCTTC,CASSLTSVEQFF
TRBV5-1,TRBJ2-1,TRBD1,once,TGCGCCAGCAGCCCCTGGACAGGGAGGTATGGGAACAATGAGCAGTTCTTC,CASSPWTGRYGNNEQFF
TRBV30,TRBJ1-2,TRBD1,NA,TGTGCCTGGAGTCCACGCCGGGGACAGGGGAACTATGGCTACACCTTC,CAWSPRRGQGNYGYTF
TRBV19,TRBJ1-2,TRBD1,NA,TGTGCCAGTAGTCGAGCCGGTACAGGGGGTAATGGCTACACCTTC,CASSRAGTGGNGYTF
TRBV20-1,TRBJ1-2,NA,NA,TGCAGTGCTACCAGGACTTATGGCTACACCTTC,CSATRTYGYTF